The 18 T cell receptor beta chains in this list originate from one sample, sequenced in a study of response to subunit inactivated influenza vaccine (dated by TCRdb to the late 2010s). The library was prepared using RT-PCR. Sequencer: Illumina HiSeq 2500. The public reads were run again by TCRdb, first through fastp at Q25 and then through MiXCR, and only productive beta chains were kept. Rows are unified per CDR3 protein, each entry keeping the most common DNA and genes. For this sample the table gives about 780,000 distinct CDR3 sequences, of which approximately 17% were detected only once. The ten largest account for roughly a tenth of the sample. Sequenced here: PBMCs from blood, sampled 5 days after vaccination. These receptors came from a man over 45 who received an inactivated influenza vaccine. Donor details come from another sample of the same person, matched by shared clones.

In this sample, this clonotype turned up many times. The chain carries TRBV20-1 and TRBJ1-2; the D is unclear. The CDR3 covers 11 residues. Germline V gives CDR1 DFQATT, CDR2 SNEGSKA (reference sequence). The V and J ends lost 1 base and 4 bases respectively, with 4 bases between them. The CDR3 coding sequence is TGCAGTGCTAGAGTCGGCTATGGCTACACCTTC. Protein: CSARVGYGYTF.

In its sample, this clonotype was seen once. The chain couples TRBV6-6 to TRBJ2-1; D is perhaps TRBD2 (6 bases). CDR1 is MNHNY and CDR2 is SVGAGI in the germline V gene (reference sequence). The CDR3 runs to 12 residues. V was clipped by 5 bases and J by 7 bases, with 9 bases between them. CDR3: CASSGTVNEQFF. In DNA form, the CDR3 reads TGTGCCAGCAGTGGGACTGTTAATGAGCAGTTCTTC.

This clonotype came up many times. The rearrangement joins TRBV20-1 to TRBJ2-1, with TRBD2 matching 8 bases. V shed 6 bases and J 15 bases; nucleotides not matched to a gene: 19. CDR1 and CDR2 from the germline V gene are DFQATT and SNEGSKA (reference sequence). This CDR3 has 14 amino acids. CDR3 protein: CSAGRIAGGTRVFF. Written as DNA, the CDR3 is TGCAGTGCAGGAAGGATTGCGGGGGGAACGAGGGTGTTCTTC.

This clonotype has a handful of counts. The chain is built from TRBV5-1 and TRBJ2-1; D is undetermined. Per the germline V gene, CDR1 is SGHRS and CDR2 is YFSETQ. There are 15 residues in the CDR3. V was pared by 1 base and J by 5 bases, with 13 bases between. CDR3: CASSLYLAADNEQFF. DNA of the CDR3: TGCGCCAGCAGCTTGTATCTGGCGGCCGACAATGAGCAGTTCTTC.

This clonotype has only a few counts. The chain combines TRBV6-2 or TRBV6-3 with TRBJ2-7; no definite D call. Germline V gene lookup returns CDR1 MNHEY and CDR2 SVGEGT. There are 14 residues in the CDR3. V gave up 0 bases and J gave up 3 bases, with 9 bases separating them. The chain's CDR3 is CASSYSNRLYEQYF. CDR3 nucleotide sequence: TGTGCCAGCAGTTACTCGAACAGACTCTACGAGCAGTACTTC.

This clonotype showed up just a few times. The V call is TRBV7-2, the J call TRBJ2-3; D is unresolved. The V gene's germline CDR1 is SGHTA and CDR2 FQGNSA. This CDR3 is built from 13 residues. V was clipped by 5 bases and J by 6 bases, with 12 bases between them. CDR3 coding DNA: TGTGCCAGCAGCCCCATGACACTCGATACGCAGTATTTT. This translates into CASSPMTLDTQYF.

This clonotype was observed once. At one of its ends the junction is not consistent with the germline gene, which may arise from a read error. The chain employs TRBV5-1 and TRBJ1-3; a possible D gene is TRBD1 (6 bases). This CDR3 contains 15 residues. Per germline, CDR1 SGHRS and CDR2 YFSETQ. CDR3 nucleotides: TGCGCCAGCAGCCTGGACAGCCTCTCTGGAGACACCATATATTTT. Its protein product is CASSLDSLSGDTIYF.

The V gene is TRBV3-1, the J gene TRBJ2-2; D is unresolved. Germline V CDR1 and CDR2: LGHDT, YNNKEL (reference sequence). V was cut by 6 bases and J by 3 bases, with 14 bases left in between. The CDR3 extends over 15 amino acids. CDR3 protein: CASSQSWTYTGELFF. CDR3 sequence (DNA): TGTGCCAGCAGTCAATCCTGGACCTACACCGGGGAGCTGTTTTTT. Looking up the rest from reference TRBV3-1 and TRBJ2-2 gives the full variable domain: DTAVSQTPKYLVTQMGNDKSIKCEQNLGHDTMYWYKQDSKKFLKIMFSYNNKELIINETVPNRFSPKSPDKAHLNLHINSLELGDSAVYFCASSQSWTYTGELFFGEGSRLTVL.

This clonotype was counted a few times. The chain is built from TRBV7-9 and TRBJ1-2; D not certain. Between the trimmed V and J ends, which lost 5 bases and 2 bases, there was a span of 12 bases. Germline V gene lookup returns CDR1 SEHNR and CDR2 FQNEAQ (reference sequence). The length of the CDR3 is 14 residues. As DNA, the CDR3 is TGTGCCAGCAGCGAACCGACTTTCAACTATGGCTACACCTTC. Translating it yields CASSEPTFNYGYTF. Complete variable domain (other parts from reference TRBV7-9 and TRBJ1-2): DTGVSQNPRHKITKRGQNVTFRCDPISEHNRLYWYRQTLGQGPEFLTYFQNEAQLEKSRLLSDRFSAERPKGSFSTLEIQRTEQGDSAMYLCASSEPTFNYGYTFGSGTRLTVV.

V usage is TRBV4-1 and J usage is TRBJ2-7; perhaps D is TRBD1 or TRBD2 (5 bases each). Germline V lookup: CDR1 MGHRA, CDR2 YSYEKL. The germline V and J ends were trimmed by 5 bases and 2 bases, with 19 bases remaining between them. The CDR3 length is 16 residues. This chain's CDR3 is CASSARKRGETYEQYF. The CDR3 DNA reads TGCGCCAGCAGCGCACGCAAGAGGGGAGAGACCTACGAGCAGTACTTC.

This clonotype turned up a few times. The gene calls are TRBV7-2 and TRBJ2-3; D is unclear. Germline V gives CDR1 SGHTA, CDR2 FQGNSA. The CDR3 consists of 11 residues. Trimming left V 5 bases short and J 7 bases short, with 7 bases between. The CDR3 bases are TGTGCCAGCAGCCCCCAATATACGCAGTATTTT. Protein sequence: CASSPQYTQYF.

The rearrangement links TRBV7-6 to TRBJ2-5; 7 nucleotides align to TRBD1. The V gene end was trimmed by 5 bases and the J gene end by 1 base; junction bases not matched to a gene: 7. CDR1 is SGHVS and CDR2 is FNYEAQ in the germline V gene. The CDR3 loop spans 15 amino acids. The CDR3 bases are TGTGCCAGCAGCAGGGTGACAGGGATCCAAGAGACCCAGTACTTC. It is translated as CASSRVTGIQETQYF.

The chain couples TRBV29-1 to TRBJ1-1; a weak D match, TRBD1 (5 bases). Germline V gene sequence: CDR1 SQVTM, CDR2 ANQGSEA. CDR3 size: 13 residues. V was pared by 0 bases and J by 4 bases, with 9 bases between. In DNA, the CDR3 is TGCAGCGTTGAAGACAGGGTGGGCACTGAAGCTTTCTTT. Translating gives CSVEDRVGTEAFF.

The CDR3: CASSQRRDYTF. The CDR3 DNA follows: TGTGCCAGCAGCCAACGCAGGGACTACACCTTC. The chain employs TRBV3-1 and TRBJ1-2; a possible D gene is TRBD1 (5 bases). The CDR3 totals 11 residues. Between the trimmed V and J ends, which lost 2 bases and 10 bases, there was a span of 8 bases. Germline CDR1 reads LGHDT; CDR2 reads YNNKEL (reference sequence).

In its sample, this clonotype was seen a few times. The V and J genes are TRBV12-3 or TRBV12-4 and TRBJ2-2; no clear D. The CDR3 consists of 13 residues. Trimming removed 5 bases at V and 7 bases at J, with 11 bases between. CDR3 bases: TGTGCCAGCAGTAAGACTGGGCTCGGGGAGCTGTTTTTT. Translated, it gives CASSKTGLGELFF.

The V gene is TRBV12-3 or TRBV12-4, the J gene TRBJ2-1; a possible D gene is TRBD1 (6 bases). V was trimmed by 6 bases and J by 8 bases, leaving 23 bases between them. This CDR3 has 16 amino acids. CDR3 bases: TGTGCCAGCAGCCTTCCGCCCCTCCGGTCAGGGGATGAGCAGTTCTTC. Its translation is CASSLPPLRSGDEQFF.

Many counts were recorded for this clonotype. The chain carries TRBV28 and TRBJ2-2; 9 bases match TRBD2. The trim removed 6 bases at V and 4 bases at J, leaving 3 bases unmatched. The CDR3 runs to 14 residues. Germline V gene data show CDR1 as MDHEN and CDR2 as SYDVKM. In DNA form, the CDR3 reads TGTGCCAGCAGGCGGGGGGGCCCCACCGGGGAGCTGTTTTTT. It yields the protein CASRRGGPTGELFF.

V and J are TRBV11-2 and TRBJ2-5; 11 bases fit TRBD2. Per the germline V gene, CDR1 is SGHAT and CDR2 is FQNNGV. The V gene end was trimmed by 7 bases and the J gene end by 3 bases; junction bases not matched to a gene: 4. CDR3 length equals 14 residues. In nucleotides, the CDR3 is TGTGCCAGCACCTGGGGACTAGCGGAAGAGACCCAGTACTTC. Translating it yields CASTWGLAEETQYF. The entire variable domain, with the rest obtained from reference TRBV11-2 and TRBJ2-5, is as follows: EAGVAQSPRYKIIEKRQSVAFWCNPISGHATLYWYQQILGQGPKLLIQFQNNGVVDDSQLPKDRFSAERLKGVDSTLKIQPAKLEDSAVYLCASTWGLAEETQYFGPGTRLLVL.